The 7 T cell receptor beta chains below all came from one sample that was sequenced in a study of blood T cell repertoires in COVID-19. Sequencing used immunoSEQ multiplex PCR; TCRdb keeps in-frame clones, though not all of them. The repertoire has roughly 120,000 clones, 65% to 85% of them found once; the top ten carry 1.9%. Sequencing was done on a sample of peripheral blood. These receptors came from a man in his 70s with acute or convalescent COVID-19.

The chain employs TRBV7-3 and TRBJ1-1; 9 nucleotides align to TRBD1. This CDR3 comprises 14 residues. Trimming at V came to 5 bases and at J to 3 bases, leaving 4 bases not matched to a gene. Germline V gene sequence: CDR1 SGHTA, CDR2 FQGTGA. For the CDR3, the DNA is TGTGCCAGCAGCCCACAGGGGGCCTACACTGAAGCTTTCTTT. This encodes CASSPQGAYTEAFF.

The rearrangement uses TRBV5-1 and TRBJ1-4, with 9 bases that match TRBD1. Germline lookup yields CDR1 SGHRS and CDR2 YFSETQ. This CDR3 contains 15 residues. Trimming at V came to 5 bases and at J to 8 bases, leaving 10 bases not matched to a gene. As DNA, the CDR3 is TGCGCCAGCAGGTTCGGACAGGGGAATACCGAAAAACTGTTTTTT. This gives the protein CASRFGQGNTEKLFF. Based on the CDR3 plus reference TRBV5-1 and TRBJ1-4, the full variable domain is KAGVTQTPRYLIKTRGQQVTLSCSPISGHRSVSWYQQTPGQGLQFLFEYFSETQRNKGNFPGRFSGRQFSNSRSEMNVSTLELGDSALYLCASRFGQGNTEKLFFGSGTQLSVL.

CDR3 loop: CASSEAQGLAGEDTQYF. Here the CDR3 DNA reads TGTGCCAGCAGTGAAGCGCAGGGACTAGCGGGGGAAGATACGCAGTATTTT. The V and J genes are TRBV2 and TRBJ2-3, with TRBD2 matching over 14 bases. The V gene's germline CDR1 is SNHLY and CDR2 FYNNEI. V was clipped by 0 bases and J by 5 bases; unmatched bases: 4. CDR3 length: 17 residues.

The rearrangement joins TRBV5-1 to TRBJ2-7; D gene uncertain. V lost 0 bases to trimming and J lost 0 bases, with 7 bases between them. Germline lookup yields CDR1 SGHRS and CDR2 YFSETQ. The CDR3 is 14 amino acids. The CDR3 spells CASSLAEVSYEQYF. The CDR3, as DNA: TGCGCCAGCAGCTTGGCCGAGGTCTCCTACGAGCAGTACTTC.

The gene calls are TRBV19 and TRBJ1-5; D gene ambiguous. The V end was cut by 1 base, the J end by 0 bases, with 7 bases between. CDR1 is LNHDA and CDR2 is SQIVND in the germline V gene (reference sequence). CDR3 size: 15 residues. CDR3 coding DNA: TGTGCCAGTAGTATAGTGCACAATAGCAATCAGCCCCAGCATTTT. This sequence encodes CASSIVHNSNQPQHF.

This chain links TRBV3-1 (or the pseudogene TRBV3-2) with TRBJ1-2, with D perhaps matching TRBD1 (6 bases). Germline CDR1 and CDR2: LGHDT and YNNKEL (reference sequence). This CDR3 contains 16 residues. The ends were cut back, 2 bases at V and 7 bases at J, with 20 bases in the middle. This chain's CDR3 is CASSQLAGGAVGGYTF. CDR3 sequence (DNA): TGTGCCAGCAGCCAACTAGCTGGGGGCGCAGTCGGTGGCTACACCTTC.

CDR3 region: CASSLVTGGSNTEAFF. In DNA, the CDR3 is TGCGCCAGCAGCTTGGTGACGGGGGGATCCAACACTGAAGCTTTCTTT. The V and J genes are TRBV5-1 and TRBJ1-1; perhaps TRBD1 as D (5 bases). V lost 0 bases, J lost 2 bases, and 14 bases lay in between. The CDR3 contains 16 residues. CDR1 and CDR2 from the germline V gene are SGHRS and YFSETQ.